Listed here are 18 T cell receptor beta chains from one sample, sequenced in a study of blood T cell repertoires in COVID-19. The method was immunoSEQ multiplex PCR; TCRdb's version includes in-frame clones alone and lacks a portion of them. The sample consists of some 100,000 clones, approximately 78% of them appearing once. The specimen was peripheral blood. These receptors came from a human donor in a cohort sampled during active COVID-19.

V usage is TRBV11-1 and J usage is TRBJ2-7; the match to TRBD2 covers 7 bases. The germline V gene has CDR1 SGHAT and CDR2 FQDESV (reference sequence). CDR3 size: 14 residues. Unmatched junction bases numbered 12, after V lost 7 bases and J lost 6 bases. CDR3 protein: CASTWGGVAGEQYF. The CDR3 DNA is TGTGCCAGCACCTGGGGGGGGGTCGCCGGCGAGCAGTACTTC.

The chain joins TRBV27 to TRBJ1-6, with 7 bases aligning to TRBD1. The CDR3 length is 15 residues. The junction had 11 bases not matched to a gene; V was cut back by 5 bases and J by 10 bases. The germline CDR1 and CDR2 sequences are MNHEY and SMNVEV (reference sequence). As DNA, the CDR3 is TGTGCCAGCAGTACCCGACAGGGTATAGGCTCACCCCTCCACTTT. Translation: CASSTRQGIGSPLHF.

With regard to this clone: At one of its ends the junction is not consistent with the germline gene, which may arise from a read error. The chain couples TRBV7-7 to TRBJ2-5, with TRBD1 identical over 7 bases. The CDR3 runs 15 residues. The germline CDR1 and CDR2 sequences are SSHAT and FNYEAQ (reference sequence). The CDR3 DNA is TGTGCTAGCAGCTTAGGGGGACAGCGCCAAGAGACCCAGTACTTC. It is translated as CASSLGGQRQETQYF.

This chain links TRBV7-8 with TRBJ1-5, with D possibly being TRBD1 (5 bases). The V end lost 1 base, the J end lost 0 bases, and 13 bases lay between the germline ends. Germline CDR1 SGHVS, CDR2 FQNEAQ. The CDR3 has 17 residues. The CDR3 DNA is TGTGCCAGCAGCTTAGTGTCCGGGGGGGATAGCAATCAGCCCCAGCATTTT. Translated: CASSLVSGGDSNQPQHF. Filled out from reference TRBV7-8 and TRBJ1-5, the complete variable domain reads GAGVSQSPRYKVAKRGQDVALRCDPISGHVSLFWYQQALGQGPEFLTYFQNEAQLDKSGLPSDRFFAERPEGSVSTLKIQRTQQEDSAVYLCASSLVSGGDSNQPQHFGDGTRLSIL.

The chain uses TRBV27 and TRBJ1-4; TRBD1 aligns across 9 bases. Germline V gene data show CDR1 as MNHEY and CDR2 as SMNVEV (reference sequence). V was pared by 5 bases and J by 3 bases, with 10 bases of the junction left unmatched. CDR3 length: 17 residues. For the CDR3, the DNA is TGTGCCAGCAGTACTCTGGAACAGGGGGCATCTAATGAAAAACTGTTTTTT. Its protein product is CASSTLEQGASNEKLFF.

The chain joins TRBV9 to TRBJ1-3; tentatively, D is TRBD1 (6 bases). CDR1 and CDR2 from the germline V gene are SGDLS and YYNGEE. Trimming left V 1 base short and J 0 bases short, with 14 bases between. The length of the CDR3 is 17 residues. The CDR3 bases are TGTGCCAGCAGCGTATCGTACAGGGCGTTCTCTGGAAACACCATATATTTT. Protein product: CASSVSYRAFSGNTIYF.

CDR3 in amino acids: CASSSPGGRGYTF. CDR3 sequence (DNA): TGTGCCAGCAGCTCCCCAGGGGGGAGAGGCTACACCTTC. The rearrangement joins TRBV6-5 to TRBJ1-2; 7 bases line up with TRBD1. The CDR3 contains 13 residues. The V gene end was trimmed by 6 bases and the J gene end by 8 bases; junction bases not matched to a gene: 9. Germline V gene sequence: CDR1 MNHEY, CDR2 SVGAGI.

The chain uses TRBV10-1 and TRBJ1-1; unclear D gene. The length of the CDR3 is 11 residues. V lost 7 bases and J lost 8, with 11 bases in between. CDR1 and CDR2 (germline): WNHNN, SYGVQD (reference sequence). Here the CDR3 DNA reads TGCGCCAGCATCGCGGTCCCCGAAGCTTTCTTT. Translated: CASIAVPEAFF.

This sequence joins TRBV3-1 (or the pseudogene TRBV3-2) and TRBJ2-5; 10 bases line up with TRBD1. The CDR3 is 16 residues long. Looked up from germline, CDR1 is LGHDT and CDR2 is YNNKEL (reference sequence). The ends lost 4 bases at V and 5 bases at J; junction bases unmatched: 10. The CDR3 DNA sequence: TGTGCCAGCAGCCGCCGACAGGGGGCAGTGGGGGAGACCCAGTACTTC. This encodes CASSRRQGAVGETQYF.

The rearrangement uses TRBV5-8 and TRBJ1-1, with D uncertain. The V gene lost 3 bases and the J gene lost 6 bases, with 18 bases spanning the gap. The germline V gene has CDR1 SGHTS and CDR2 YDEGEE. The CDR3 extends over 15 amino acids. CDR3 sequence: CASSWDGPRRPEAFF. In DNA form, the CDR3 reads TGTGCCAGCAGCTGGGATGGACCCCGGAGGCCTGAAGCTTTCTTT.

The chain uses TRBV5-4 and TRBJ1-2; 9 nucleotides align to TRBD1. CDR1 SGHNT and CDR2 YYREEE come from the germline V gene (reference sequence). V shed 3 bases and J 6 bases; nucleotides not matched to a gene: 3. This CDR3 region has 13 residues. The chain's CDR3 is CASSSWTGDGYTF. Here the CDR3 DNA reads TGTGCCAGCAGCTCCTGGACAGGGGATGGCTACACCTTC.

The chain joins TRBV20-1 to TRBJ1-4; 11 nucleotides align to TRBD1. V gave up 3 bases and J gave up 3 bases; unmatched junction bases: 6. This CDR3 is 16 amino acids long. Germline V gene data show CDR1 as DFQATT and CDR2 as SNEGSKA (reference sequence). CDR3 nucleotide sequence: TGCAGTGCTAGTGGGGACAGGGGGTCAGCTAATGAAAAACTGTTTTTT. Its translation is CSASGDRGSANEKLFF.

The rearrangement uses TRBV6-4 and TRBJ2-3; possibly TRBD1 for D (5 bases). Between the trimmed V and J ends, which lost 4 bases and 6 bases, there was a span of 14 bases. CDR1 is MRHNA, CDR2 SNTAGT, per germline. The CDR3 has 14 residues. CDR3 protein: CASSVRGDGDTQYF. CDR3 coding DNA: TGTGCCAGCAGTGTAAGGGGTGATGGGGATACGCAGTATTTT.

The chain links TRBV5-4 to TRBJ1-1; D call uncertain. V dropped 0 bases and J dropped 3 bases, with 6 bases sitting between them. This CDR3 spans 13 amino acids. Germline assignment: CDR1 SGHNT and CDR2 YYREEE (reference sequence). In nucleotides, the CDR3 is TGTGCCAGCAGCTTGGGTCGGTACACTGAAGCTTTCTTT. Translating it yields CASSLGRYTEAFF.

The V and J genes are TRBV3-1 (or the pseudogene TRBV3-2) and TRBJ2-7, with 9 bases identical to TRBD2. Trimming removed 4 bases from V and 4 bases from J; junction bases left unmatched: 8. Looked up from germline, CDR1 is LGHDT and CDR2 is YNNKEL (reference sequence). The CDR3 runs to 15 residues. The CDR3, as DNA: TGTGCCAGCAGCCCCCGGCTAGCGGGACCGTACGAGCAGTACTTC. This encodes CASSPRLAGPYEQYF.

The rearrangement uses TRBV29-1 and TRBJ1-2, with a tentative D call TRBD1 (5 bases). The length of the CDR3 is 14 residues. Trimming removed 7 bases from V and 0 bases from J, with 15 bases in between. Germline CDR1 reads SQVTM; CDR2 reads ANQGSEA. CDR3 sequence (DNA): TGCAGCGATTTCGACAGCCGAGCTAACTATGGCTACACCTTC. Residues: CSDFDSRANYGYTF.

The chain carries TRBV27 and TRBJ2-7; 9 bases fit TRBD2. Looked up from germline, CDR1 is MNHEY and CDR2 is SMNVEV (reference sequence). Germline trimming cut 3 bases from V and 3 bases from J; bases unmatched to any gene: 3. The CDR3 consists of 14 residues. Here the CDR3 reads CASSFLAGHYEQYF. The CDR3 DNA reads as TGTGCCAGCAGTTTTCTAGCGGGGCACTACGAGCAGTACTTC.

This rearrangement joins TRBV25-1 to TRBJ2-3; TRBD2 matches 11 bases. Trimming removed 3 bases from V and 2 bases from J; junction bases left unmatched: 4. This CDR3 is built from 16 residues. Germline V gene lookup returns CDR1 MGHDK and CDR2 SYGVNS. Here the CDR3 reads CASSERLAGLTDTQYF. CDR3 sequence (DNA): TGTGCCAGCAGTGAGAGACTAGCGGGACTCACAGATACGCAGTATTTT.